Each of the 30 T cell receptor beta chains below was sequenced from the same sample in a study of shared clonotypes between healthy human individuals. CD45RO negativity and positive selection for CCR7 defined naive CD8 cells, a population that excluded terminally differentiated effector memory CD45RA+ cells. The assay was immunoSEQ multiplex PCR, and TCRdb's table has in-frame clones only and misses some. The sample lists roughly 2,000,000 clones, around 93% occurring once. What was sequenced was naive CD8+ T cells from PBMCs. The source is a man younger than 35 in good health. Some clones in this sample may be carry-over from other donors' samples.

The chain joins TRBV6-1 to TRBJ2-2; possible D gene TRBD2, 6 bases. Germline-derived CDR1 and CDR2 are MNHNS and SASEGT. Trimming left V 4 bases short and J 6 bases short, with 21 bases between. The length of the CDR3 is 17 residues. The CDR3 DNA is TGTGCCAGCAGTGCGCCGAGGGCGGGAAACGTTGCCGGGGAGCTGTTTTTT. Translation: CASSAPRAGNVAGELFF.

The chain couples TRBV19 to TRBJ2-7; tentatively, D is TRBD1 or TRBD2 (5 bases each). CDR1 and CDR2 (germline): LNHDA, SQIVND (reference sequence). This CDR3 is 12 amino acids long. Between the trimmed V and J ends, which lost 2 bases and 6 bases, there was a span of 8 bases. This CDR3 is CASSITGAEQYF. The CDR3 DNA reads TGTGCCAGTAGTATAACCGGGGCCGAGCAGTACTTC.

The V call is TRBV7-3, the J call TRBJ2-2, with 11 bases that match TRBD1. This CDR3 has 15 residues. The ends lost 7 bases at V and 5 bases at J; junction bases unmatched: 6. Germline assignment: CDR1 SGHTA and CDR2 FQGTGA. The CDR3 loop is CASTQGQGATGELFF. CDR3 nucleotides: TGTGCCAGCACCCAAGGACAGGGGGCTACCGGGGAGCTGTTTTTT.

The chain recombines TRBV6-4 with TRBJ2-2; D may be TRBD1 (7 bases). The ends were cut back, 8 bases at V and 0 bases at J, with 10 bases in the middle. This CDR3 comprises 14 residues. The germline CDR1 and CDR2 sequences are MRHNA and SNTAGT. CDR3 in amino acids: CASQGGANTGELFF. CDR3 nucleotides: TGTGCCAGCCAGGGGGGCGCGAACACCGGGGAGCTGTTTTTT.

The J gene is TRBJ2-7, the V gene TRBV4-1; TRBD1 is a possible D gene (5 bases). This CDR3 is 15 amino acids long. Per the germline V gene, CDR1 is MGHRA and CDR2 is YSYEKL. With 4 bases removed from V and 0 bases from J, the gap between germline ends came to 13 bases. CDR3: CASSRQDTVSYEQYF. In DNA, the CDR3 is TGCGCCAGCAGCCGGCAGGACACGGTCTCCTACGAGCAGTACTTC.

The chain carries TRBV6-5 and TRBJ2-1; D could derive from TRBD1 or TRBD2 (5 bases each). V was shortened by 6 bases and J by 3 bases, with 15 bases between the two germline ends. The CDR3 is made up of 15 amino acids. CDR1 is MNHEY and CDR2 is SVGAGI in the germline V gene. CDR3 sequence (DNA): TGTGCCAGCAGGAAAACCGGGACGGGCTACAATGAGCAGTTCTTC. Encoded protein: CASRKTGTGYNEQFF.

The V and J genes are TRBV5-5 and TRBJ1-1; no firm D call. This CDR3 is built from 14 residues. From germline, CDR1 is SGHKS and CDR2 YYEKEE (reference sequence). Trimming cost V 4 bases and J 0 bases, with 10 bases left between them. The CDR3 reads CASSNPRMNTEAFF. The DNA for the CDR3 is TGTGCCAGCAGCAACCCCAGAATGAACACTGAAGCTTTCTTT.

V and J are TRBV29-1 and TRBJ1-2; tentative D call: TRBD1 (5 bases). This CDR3 region has 12 residues. The germline CDR1 and CDR2 sequences are SQVTM and ANQGSEA. With 5 bases removed from V and 6 bases from J, the gap between germline ends came to 13 bases. Here the CDR3 reads CSVLSGSHGYTF. The CDR3 DNA reads as TGCAGCGTTCTTTCAGGGTCTCATGGCTACACCTTC. Supplemented by reference TRBV29-1 and TRBJ1-2, the full variable domain reads SAVISQKPSRDICQRGTSLTIQCQVDSQVTMMFWYRQQPGQSLTLIATANQGSEATYESGFVIDKFPISRPNLTFSTLTVSNMSPEDSSIYLCSVLSGSHGYTFGSGTRLTVV.

The chain has TRBV19 and TRBJ2-7; 8 nucleotides match TRBD1. The CDR3 runs 15 residues. From germline, CDR1 is LNHDA and CDR2 SQIVND (reference sequence). The junction had 2 bases not matched to a gene; V was cut back by 1 base and J by 0 bases. In DNA, the CDR3 is TGTGCCAGTAGTATAGGGACAGGGAACTCCTACGAGCAGTACTTC. Protein product: CASSIGTGNSYEQYF.

The V and J genes are TRBV10-3 and TRBJ1-1, with D perhaps matching TRBD1 (6 bases). V shed 3 bases and J shed 6 bases, with 17 bases lying between them. The CDR3 length is 15 residues. Germline loops: CDR1 ENHRY, CDR2 SYGVKD. This CDR3 is CAISDTDWGGPEAFF. CDR3 DNA sequence: TGTGCCATCAGTGACACAGACTGGGGGGGCCCTGAAGCTTTCTTT.

Concerning this clone itself: Just one base apart from a much larger clone, this may be a read error. Other DNA sequences within the sample encode an identical CDR3. This chain joins TRBV7-9 and TRBJ2-7, with D unclear. From germline, CDR1 is SEHNR and CDR2 FQNEAQ (reference sequence). The length of the CDR3 is 13 residues. Trimming took 2 bases from V and 0 from J, leaving 5 bases between them. In nucleotides, the CDR3 is TGTGCCAGCAGCTTATTGGACTCCTACGAGCAGTACTTC. Its translation: CASSLLDSYEQYF.

In this sample, this clone turned up once. The V call is TRBV2, the J call TRBJ2-3; no definite D call. The germline CDR1 and CDR2 sequences are SNHLY and FYNNEI. The V and J ends lost 6 bases and 5 bases respectively, with 6 bases between them. The CDR3 contains 11 residues. The CDR3 here is CASSPVDTQYF. Written as DNA, the CDR3 is TGTGCCAGCAGCCCAGTAGATACGCAGTATTTT.

The chain joins TRBV7-9 to TRBJ1-4, with 10 positions matching TRBD1. Losses at the gene ends were 6 bases for V and 6 bases for J; bases not matched to a gene: 4. This CDR3 comprises 14 residues. Germline V gene lookup returns CDR1 SEHNR and CDR2 FQNEAQ (reference sequence). The CDR3 loop is CASSSDRGDEKLFF. The CDR3 DNA follows: TGTGCCAGCAGTTCGGACAGGGGGGATGAAAAACTGTTTTTT.

The CDR3 protein is CASSPVMGLNEQFF. CDR3 sequence (DNA): TGTGCCAGCAGCCCAGTAATGGGTCTCAATGAGCAGTTCTTC. This sequence joins TRBV6-4 and TRBJ2-1; D gene unclear. V was pared by 6 bases and J by 6 bases, with 15 bases between. The germline V gene encodes CDR1 MRHNA and CDR2 SNTAGT. This CDR3 has 14 amino acids.

The chain uses TRBV28 and TRBJ1-2; no clear D. The V end lost 4 bases, the J end lost 3 bases, and 21 bases lay between the germline ends. Germline V gene data show CDR1 as MDHEN and CDR2 as SYDVKM. The CDR3 loop spans 17 amino acids. The CDR3 DNA sequence: TGTGCCAGCAGTTCCATCCCGGGGATTAATAAAGACTATGGCTACACCTTC. Protein product: CASSSIPGINKDYGYTF.

The chain couples TRBV13 to TRBJ2-1, with 7 bases lining up with TRBD2. Germline trimming cut 5 bases from V and 8 bases from J; bases unmatched to any gene: 12. The CDR3 is 15 amino acids. CDR1 is PRHDT, CDR2 FYEKMQ, per germline (reference sequence). CDR3 coding DNA: TGTGCCAGCAGCGGATGGCGGGAGCTTCCGGATGAGCAGTTCTTC. This codes for CASSGWRELPDEQFF.

This chain links TRBV29-1 with TRBJ2-7, with TRBD2 identical over 7 bases. This CDR3 is built from 12 residues. V shed 4 bases, J shed 5 bases, and the junction held 5 bases outside the gene matches. The germline CDR1 and CDR2 sequences are SQVTM and ANQGSEA. Here the CDR3 DNA reads TGCAGCGTTGTGGGGACTAATAACGAGCAGTACTTC. Translated, it gives CSVVGTNNEQYF.

The rearrangement links TRBV7-8 to TRBJ2-7, with D uncertain. Trimming pared 1 base from V and 7 bases from J, leaving 11 bases between. The CDR3 is made up of 13 amino acids. The germline CDR1 and CDR2 sequences are SGHVS and FQNEAQ. The chain's CDR3 is CASSLVTSPEQYF. Written as DNA, the CDR3 is TGTGCCAGCAGCTTAGTAACAAGCCCTGAGCAGTACTTC.

This rearrangement joins TRBV5-1 to TRBJ2-1; 7 bases match TRBD1. This CDR3 is 15 amino acids long. Germline-derived CDR1 and CDR2 are SGHRS and YFSETQ. V was clipped by 0 bases and J by 8 bases; unmatched bases: 8. The chain's CDR3 is CASSLGQGPVDEQFF. In DNA, the CDR3 is TGCGCCAGCAGCTTGGGACAGGGCCCAGTGGATGAGCAGTTCTTC.

As for this clone: This sample includes further DNA sequences coding for the same CDR3. The chain joins TRBV29-1 to TRBJ2-1; no clear D. Germline CDR1 SQVTM, CDR2 ANQGSEA. This CDR3 region has 10 residues. V gave up 4 bases and J gave up 7 bases, with 5 bases separating them. The CDR3 DNA follows: TGCAGCGTTGGAAGGAATGAGCAGTTCTTC. This codes for CSVGRNEQFF.

Worth noting for this clone: Other nucleotide sequences from this sample produce the same CDR3. This chain links TRBV5-6 with TRBJ2-3, with D unclear. Between the trimmed V and J ends, which lost 0 bases and 5 bases, there was a span of 7 bases. CDR1 SGHDT and CDR2 YYEEEE come from the germline V gene. The CDR3 consists of 13 residues. The CDR3, as DNA: TGTGCCAGCAGCTTGGCCCCGGAAGATACGCAGTATTTT. It encodes CASSLAPEDTQYF.

The genes are TRBV4-3 and TRBJ1-2, with D possibly being TRBD1 (5 bases). V lost 0 bases and J lost 7, with 12 bases in between. Germline lookup yields CDR1 LGHNA and CDR2 YSLEER. The CDR3 totals 14 residues. The CDR3 nucleotides are TGCGCCAGCAGCCAAGATTTGGTCGGGGGTGGCTACACCTTC. This translates into CASSQDLVGGGYTF.

The chain links TRBV27 to TRBJ2-2; D is unresolved. Per the germline V gene, CDR1 is MNHEY and CDR2 is SMNVEV (reference sequence). This CDR3 is built from 12 residues. V was pared by 2 bases and J by 9 bases, with 7 bases between. CDR3 amino acids: CASSLSLRELFF. For the CDR3, the DNA is TGTGCCAGCAGTTTAAGCCTCCGGGAGCTGTTTTTT.

The CDR3, as DNA: TGTGCCACCAGCAGATCATCGGTCGTGGAGACCCAGTACTTC. Translated: CATSRSSVVETQYF. The genes are TRBV15 and TRBJ2-5; D uncertain. Germline V gene lookup returns CDR1 LNHNV and CDR2 YYDKDF (reference sequence). With 2 bases removed from V and 5 bases from J, the gap between germline ends came to 12 bases. The CDR3 runs 14 residues.

The chain links TRBV19 to TRBJ1-3; D call uncertain. Trimming cost V 9 bases and J 0 bases, with 15 bases left between them. The CDR3 is made up of 15 amino acids. Per germline, CDR1 LNHDA and CDR2 SQIVND (reference sequence). For the CDR3, the DNA is TGTGCCAGCCGTGCGGACTCCGGCTCTGGAAACACCATATATTTT. Translation gives CASRADSGSGNTIYF.

The gene calls are TRBV20-1 and TRBJ2-1, with unresolved D. The CDR3 runs to 11 residues. Deletions cut 3 bases from V and 10 bases from J, with 10 bases between. Germline lookup yields CDR1 DFQATT and CDR2 SNEGSKA (reference sequence). The CDR3 region has the DNA TGCAGTGCTAGCCCGGCCCACGAGCAGTTCTTC. This gives the protein CSASPAHEQFF.

The chain is built from TRBV7-9 and TRBJ2-7, with 12 bases that match TRBD2. In germline, CDR1 is SEHNR, CDR2 FQNEAQ (reference sequence). The CDR3 totals 15 residues. V shed 5 bases, J shed 2 bases, and the junction held 4 bases outside the gene matches. CDR3 nucleotides: TGTGCCAGCAGCCCAGGACTAGCGGGACCCTACGAGCAGTACTTC. It codes for CASSPGLAGPYEQYF.

The gene calls are TRBV14 and TRBJ2-7, with 9 bases identical to TRBD1. CDR3 length equals 16 residues. Trimming at V came to 0 bases and at J to 6 bases, leaving 9 bases not matched to a gene. CDR1 is SGHDN, CDR2 FVKESK, per germline. The CDR3 loop is CASSQDLGTGSTEQYF. As DNA, the CDR3 is TGTGCCAGCAGCCAAGATTTAGGGACAGGGTCGACCGAGCAGTACTTC.

The chain carries TRBV7-6 and TRBJ2-3; perhaps TRBD2 as D (6 bases). The CDR3 spans 15 residues. CDR1 and CDR2 (germline): SGHVS, FNYEAQ. V dropped 11 bases and J dropped 2 bases, with 20 bases sitting between them. CDR3 sequence reads: CASTLYRETTDTQYF. In nucleotides, the CDR3 is TGTGCCTCTACATTATATCGGGAGACCACAGATACGCAGTATTTT. The whole variable domain, filled in from reference TRBV7-6 and TRBJ2-3, reads GAGVSQSPRYKVTKRGQDVALRCDPISGHVSLYWYRQALGQGPEFLTYFNYEAQQDKSGLPNDRFSAERPEGSISTLTIQRTEQRDSAMYRCASTLYRETTDTQYFGPGTRLTVL.

Concerning this clone: The sample carries other DNA sequences with the same CDR3. The J gene is TRBJ2-2, the V gene TRBV9, with 8 bases that match TRBD1. Germline V CDR1 and CDR2: SGDLS, YYNGEE. Trimming took 0 bases from V and 2 from J; bases not matched to a gene: 6. The CDR3 runs 17 residues. This CDR3 reads CASSVDRQGANTGELFF. The CDR3 bases are TGTGCCAGCAGCGTAGATCGGCAGGGGGCCAACACCGGGGAGCTGTTTTTT. Full variable domain (missing parts from reference TRBV9 and TRBJ2-2): DSGVTQTPKHLITATGQRVTLRCSPRSGDLSVYWYQQSLDQGLQFLIQYYNGEERAKGNILERFSAQQFPDLHSELNLSSLELGDSALYFCASSVDRQGANTGELFFGEGSRLTVL.